This paragraph reports one T cell receptor beta chain. What it binds is not known. The authors ran the assay at deep level. The table came from immunoSEQ multiplex PCR; TCRdb's copy has only in-frame clones and leaves some out. The sample comprises over 950,000 clones, approximately 77% of which are singletons, and approximately 0.95% rests with the top ten. This sample is part of a study of shared clonotypes between healthy human individuals. Study-level results: Sequencing depth was expected to influence donor clonotype sharing.

The length of the CDR3 is 13 residues. The ends were cut back, 2 bases at V and 8 bases at J, with 12 bases in the middle. Germline lookup yields CDR1 SGHNT and CDR2 YENEEA. The sequencing input was memory CD4+ T cells from PBMCs. Subset specified: CD45RA-negative fraction. This TCR was sampled from a man aged 18 to 30 in good health. Some clones in this sample may be carry-over from other donors' samples. V is TRBV11-3 and J is TRBJ1-1, with D hard to call. The CDR3 region is CASSLRIGTEAFF. In DNA form, the CDR3 reads TGTGCCAGCAGCTTAAGGATTGGCACCGAAGCTTTCTTT.